This section outlines one TCR beta chain sequence together with its context. Its antigen is unidentified. The record originates from a study of T cell responses to AZD1222 COVID-19 vaccine. The CDR3 contains 13 residues. Deletions cut 7 bases from V and 4 bases from J, with 10 bases between. Germline CDR1 is MNHEY and CDR2 is SVGAGI. Broader study findings: Donor demographics were predominantly white British with a female majority; clonal diversity may be underestimated. AZD1222 recipients seropositive at baseline numbered only 5 to 7. Repertoire samples came only from after the peak T cell response. Nearly half of spike-specific TCRs reportedly go after variant regions that carry no mutations.

Produced via immunoSEQ multiplex PCR; TCRdb's table is partial and in-frame only. Among over 150,000 clones listed, approximately 90% were seen once. The clonotype was recovered from an adult in good health. Material: peripheral blood, obtained on day 0 of MenACWY control vaccination. J is TRBJ2-2 and V is TRBV6-5; D remains ambiguous. CDR3 DNA: TGTGCCAGCATTCGCCCCCCCACCGGGGAGCTGTTTTTT. Amino acid sequence: CASIRPPTGELFF.